This paragraph reports one T cell receptor beta chain. Its antigen is still unknown. This entry is derived from a study of T cell responses to AZD1222 COVID-19 vaccine. The method was immunoSEQ multiplex PCR; TCRdb's version includes in-frame clones alone and lacks a portion of them. The top ten hold 6.9% of the sample, which has some 86,000 clones, around nine tenths seen once. General study results and limits: Per reports, nearly half of all spike-specific TCRs target regions that are unmutated in variants. A mostly white British donor set with more females was recruited, and clonal diversity was possibly underestimated.

This specimen was peripheral blood, taken 28 days after the second AZD1222 dose. This clonotype was obtained from an adult who received the AZD1222 COVID-19 vaccine.

In DNA form, the CDR3 reads TGTGCCAGCAGCGGAGGGGGGGCAAGGACTGAAGCTTTCTTT. Translated, it gives CASSGGGARTEAFF. This chain uses TRBV7-2 with TRBJ1-1; perhaps TRBD1 as D (6 bases). V was cut by 5 bases and J by 5 bases, with 15 bases left in between. The CDR3 is made up of 14 amino acids. Germline CDR1 reads SGHTA; CDR2 reads FQGNSA. Full variable domain (missing parts from reference TRBV7-2 and TRBJ1-1): GAGVSQSPSNKVTEKGKDVELRCDPISGHTALYWYRQSLGQGLEFLIYFQGNSAPDKSGLPSDRFSAERTGGSVSTLTIQRTQQEDSAVYLCASSGGGARTEAFFGQGTRLTVV.